This TCR beta chain is from a study of blood T cell repertoires in COVID-19. For the study at large: Samples of COVID-19 (acute and convalescent) were obtained from the United States, Italy and Spain.

The CDR3 sequence is 16 residues long. Germline V gives CDR1 MGHRA, CDR2 YSYEKL. Trimming took 3 bases from V and 1 from J; bases not matched to a gene: 9. Using immunoSEQ multiplex PCR, the repertoire was profiled, and TCRdb retains in-frame clones only, with some absent. The repertoire holds some 76,000 clones, 82% seen once, with approximately 25% in the top ten. The gene calls are TRBV4-1 and TRBJ2-7, with 7 nucleotides matching TRBD1. The sequenced sample consisted of peripheral blood. This TCR derives from a human donor in a cohort sampled during active COVID-19. CDR3 DNA sequence: TGCGCCAGCAGCCAGTACAGGGGTGGGAGTTCCTACGAGCAGTACTTC. This sequence encodes CASSQYRGGSSYEQYF.